This paragraph reports one T cell receptor (beta chain). One Seattle source followed patients from active infection through their disease course. The sample originates from a study of blood T cell repertoires in COVID-19. Study-wide context: Samples of COVID-19 (acute and convalescent) were obtained from the United States, Italy and Spain.

Original processing notes: Reference gene primer amplification yielded estimated nucleated cell counts. Sequenced by immunoSEQ multiplex PCR; TCRdb stores in-frame clones only, minus some. V, J and clone size were drawn from that table, and D and trimming were deduced from the DNA. The sample lists fewer than 250,000 clones, around nine tenths occurring once. Trimming pared 5 bases from V and 4 bases from J, leaving 14 bases between. The CDR3 sequence is 14 residues long. Germline V CDR1 and CDR2: SGHTA, FQGTGA. The sequencing input was peripheral blood. This clonotype originated in a man aged 30-40 years with COVID-19, enrolled during active disease. The rearrangement uses TRBV7-3 and TRBJ1-1; D is perhaps TRBD1 (6 bases). CDR3 protein: CASSPQGLGTEAFF. DNA of the CDR3: TGTGCCAGCAGCCCCCAGGGGCTCGGCACTGAAGCTTTCTTT. Complete variable domain (other parts from reference TRBV7-3 and TRBJ1-1): GAGVSQTPSNKVTEKGKYVELRCDPISGHTALYWYRQSLGQGPEFLIYFQGTGAADDSGLPNDRFFAVRPEGSVSTLKIQRTERGDSAVYLCASSPQGLGTEAFFGQGTRLTVV.